This T cell receptor (beta chain) is from a study of cytomegalovirus exposure and HLA in healthy donors. Per germline, CDR1 MNHNY and CDR2 SVGAGI (reference sequence). The CDR3 length is 12 residues. Trimming took off 4 bases at V and 5 bases at J, with 8 bases between the two ends. As to this clone: Its antigen is as yet unknown.

Method: immunoSEQ multiplex PCR; TCRdb's copy keeps in-frame clones and lacks some. This sample has about 310,000 clones; around 90% occur once, and the top ten carry roughly 0.96%. The donors were members of the validation cohort, which comprised 120 subjects and was separate from the first cohort of fewer than 700 subjects. Study conclusions and caveats: Reportedly, diagnosis of cytomegalovirus status by the classifier showed high specificity and sensitivity. Listed as cytomegalovirus-associated were 150 or so TCR beta chains.

The specimen sequenced was PBMCs. This sequence joins TRBV6-6 and TRBJ1-1; a weak D match, TRBD1 (6 bases). The source is a man between 25 and 39 years old in good health and CMV-seronegative. DNA of the CDR3: TGTGCCAGCAGTTCAGGGGTTACTGAAGCTTTCTTT. It encodes CASSSGVTEAFF.